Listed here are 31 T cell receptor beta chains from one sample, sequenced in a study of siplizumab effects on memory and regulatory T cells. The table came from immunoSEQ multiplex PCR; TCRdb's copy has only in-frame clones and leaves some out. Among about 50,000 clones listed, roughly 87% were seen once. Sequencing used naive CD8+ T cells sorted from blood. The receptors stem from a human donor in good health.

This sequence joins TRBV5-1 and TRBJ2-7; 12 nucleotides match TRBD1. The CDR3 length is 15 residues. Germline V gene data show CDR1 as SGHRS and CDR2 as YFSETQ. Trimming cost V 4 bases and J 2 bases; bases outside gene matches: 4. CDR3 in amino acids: CASSLGTGGPYEQYF. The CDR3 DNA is TGCGCCAGCAGCCTAGGGACAGGGGGCCCCTACGAGCAGTACTTC.

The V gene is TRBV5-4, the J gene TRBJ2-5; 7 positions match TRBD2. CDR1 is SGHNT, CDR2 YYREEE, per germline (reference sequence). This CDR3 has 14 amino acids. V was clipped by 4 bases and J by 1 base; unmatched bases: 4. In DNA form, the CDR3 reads TGTGCCAGCAGCGAGGCGGGAGTCCAAGAGACCCAGTACTTC. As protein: CASSEAGVQETQYF.

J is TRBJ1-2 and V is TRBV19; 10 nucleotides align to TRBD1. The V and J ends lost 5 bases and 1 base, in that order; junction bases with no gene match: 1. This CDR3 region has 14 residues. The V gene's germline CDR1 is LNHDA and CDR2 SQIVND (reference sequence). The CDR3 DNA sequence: TGTGCCAGTAGTGGGACAGGGGATAACTATGGCTACACCTTC. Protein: CASSGTGDNYGYTF.

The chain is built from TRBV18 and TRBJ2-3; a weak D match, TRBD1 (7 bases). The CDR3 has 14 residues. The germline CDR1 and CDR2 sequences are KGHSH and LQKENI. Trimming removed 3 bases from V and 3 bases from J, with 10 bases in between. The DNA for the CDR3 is TGTGCCAGCTCACCCTCAGGGGGGACAGATACGCAGTATTTT. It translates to CASSPSGGTDTQYF.

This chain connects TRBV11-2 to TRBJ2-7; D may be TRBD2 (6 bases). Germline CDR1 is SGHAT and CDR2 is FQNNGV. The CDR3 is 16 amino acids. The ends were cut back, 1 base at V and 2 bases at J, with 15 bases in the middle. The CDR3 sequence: CASSLGHARGTYEQYF. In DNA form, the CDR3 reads TGTGCCAGCAGCTTAGGTCACGCGCGGGGAACCTACGAGCAGTACTTC.

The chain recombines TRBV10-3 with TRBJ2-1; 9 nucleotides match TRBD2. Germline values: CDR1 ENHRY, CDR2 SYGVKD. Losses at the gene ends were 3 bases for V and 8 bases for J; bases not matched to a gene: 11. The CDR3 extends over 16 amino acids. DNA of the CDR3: TGTGCCATCAGTGACGGCGCGGGGGGGCTCAATTATGAGCAGTTCTTC. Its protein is CAISDGAGGLNYEQFF.

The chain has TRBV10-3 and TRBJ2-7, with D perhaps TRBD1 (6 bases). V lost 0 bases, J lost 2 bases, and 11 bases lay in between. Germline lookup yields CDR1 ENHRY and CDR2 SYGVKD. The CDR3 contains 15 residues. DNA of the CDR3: TGTGCCATCAGTGAGTCGGGGAAGGGGGCCTACGAGCAGTACTTC. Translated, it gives CAISESGKGAYEQYF.

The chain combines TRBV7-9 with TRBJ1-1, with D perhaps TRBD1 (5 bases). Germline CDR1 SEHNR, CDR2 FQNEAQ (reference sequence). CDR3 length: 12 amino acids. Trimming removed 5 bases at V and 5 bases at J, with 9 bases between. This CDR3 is CASSPGWTEAFF. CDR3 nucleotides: TGTGCCAGCAGCCCAGGGTGGACTGAAGCTTTCTTT.

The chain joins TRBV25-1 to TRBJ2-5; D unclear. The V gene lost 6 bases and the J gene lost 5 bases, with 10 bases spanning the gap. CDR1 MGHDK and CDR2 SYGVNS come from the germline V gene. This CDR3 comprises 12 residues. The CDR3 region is CASSGPWETQYF. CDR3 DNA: TGTGCCAGCAGCGGCCCGTGGGAGACCCAGTACTTC.

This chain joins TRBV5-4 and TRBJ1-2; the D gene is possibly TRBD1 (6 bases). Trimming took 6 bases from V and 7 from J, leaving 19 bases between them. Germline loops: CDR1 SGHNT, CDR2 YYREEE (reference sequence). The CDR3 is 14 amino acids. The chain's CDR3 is CASNILGGSSGYTF. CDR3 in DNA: TGTGCCAGCAACATTCTAGGGGGGAGCAGTGGCTACACCTTC. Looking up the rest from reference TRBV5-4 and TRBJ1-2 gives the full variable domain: ETGVTQSPTHLIKTRGQQVTLRCSSQSGHNTVSWYQQALGQGPQFIFQYYREEENGRGNFPPRFSGLQFPNYSSELNVNALELDDSALYLCASNILGGSSGYTFGSGTRLTVV.

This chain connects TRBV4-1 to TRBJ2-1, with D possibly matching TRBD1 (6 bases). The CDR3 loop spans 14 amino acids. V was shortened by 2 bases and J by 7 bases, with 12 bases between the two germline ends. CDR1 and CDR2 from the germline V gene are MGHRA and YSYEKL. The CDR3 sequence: CASSQQGGRNEQFF. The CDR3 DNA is TGCGCCAGCAGCCAACAAGGGGGTAGGAATGAGCAGTTCTTC.

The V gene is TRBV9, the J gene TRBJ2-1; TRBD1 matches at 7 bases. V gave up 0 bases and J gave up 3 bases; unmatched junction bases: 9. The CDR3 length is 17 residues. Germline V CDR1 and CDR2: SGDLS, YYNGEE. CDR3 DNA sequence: TGTGCCAGCAGCGTAGATAGCTACCAGGGGGACTACAATGAGCAGTTCTTC. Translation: CASSVDSYQGDYNEQFF.

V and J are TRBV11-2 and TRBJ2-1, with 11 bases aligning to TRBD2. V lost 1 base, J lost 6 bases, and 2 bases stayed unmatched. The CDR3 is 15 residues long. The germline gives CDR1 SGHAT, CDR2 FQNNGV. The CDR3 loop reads CASSLVGTSGNEQFF. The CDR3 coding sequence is TGTGCCAGCAGCTTAGTGGGGACTAGCGGCAATGAGCAGTTCTTC.

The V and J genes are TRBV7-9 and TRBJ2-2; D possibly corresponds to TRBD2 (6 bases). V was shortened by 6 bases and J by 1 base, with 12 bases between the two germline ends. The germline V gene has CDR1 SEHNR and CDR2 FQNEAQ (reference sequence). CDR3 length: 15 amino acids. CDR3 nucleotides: TGTGCCAGCAGTTATGGGGGGAGGAACACCGGGGAGCTGTTTTTT. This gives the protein CASSYGGRNTGELFF.

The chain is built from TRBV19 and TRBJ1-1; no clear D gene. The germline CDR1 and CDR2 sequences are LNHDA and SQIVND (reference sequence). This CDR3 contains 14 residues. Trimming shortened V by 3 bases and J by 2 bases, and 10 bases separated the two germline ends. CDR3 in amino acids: CASSIVGINTEAFF. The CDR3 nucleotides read TGTGCCAGTAGTATCGTAGGAATTAACACTGAAGCTTTCTTT.

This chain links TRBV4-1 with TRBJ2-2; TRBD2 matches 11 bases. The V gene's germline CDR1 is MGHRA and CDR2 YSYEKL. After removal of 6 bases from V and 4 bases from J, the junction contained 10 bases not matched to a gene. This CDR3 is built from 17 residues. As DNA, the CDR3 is TGCGCCAGCAGTCCAACTAGCGGGAGACGTGTCACCGGGGAGCTGTTTTTT. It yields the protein CASSPTSGRRVTGELFF.

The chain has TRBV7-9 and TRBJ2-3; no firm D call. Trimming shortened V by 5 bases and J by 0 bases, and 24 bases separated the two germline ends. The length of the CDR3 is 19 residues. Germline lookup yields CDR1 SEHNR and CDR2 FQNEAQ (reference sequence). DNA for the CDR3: TGTGCCAGCAGCACCACTCTCGCGACGGACGAAGCTAGCACAGATACGCAGTATTTT. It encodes CASSTTLATDEASTDTQYF.

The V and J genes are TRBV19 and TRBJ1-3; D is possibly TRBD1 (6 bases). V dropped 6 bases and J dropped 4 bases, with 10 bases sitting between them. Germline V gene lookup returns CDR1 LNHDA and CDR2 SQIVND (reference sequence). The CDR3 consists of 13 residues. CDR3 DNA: TGTGCCAGTAGCCGGGACATGGGAAACACCATATATTTT. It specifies CASSRDMGNTIYF.

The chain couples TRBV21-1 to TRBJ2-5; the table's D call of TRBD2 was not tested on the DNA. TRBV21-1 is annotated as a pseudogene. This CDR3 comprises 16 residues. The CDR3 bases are TGTGCCTCACAGCAGCAGTCCCGCGGGGCCGGAGAGACCCAGTACTTC. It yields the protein CASQQQSRGAGETQYF.

CDR3 nucleotides: TGTGCCAGCAGCCGCACAGGGGACTCTGGAAACACCATATATTTT. Translation: CASSRTGDSGNTIYF. The chain carries TRBV6-1 and TRBJ1-3; 7 bases align to TRBD1. The V gene's germline CDR1 is MNHNS and CDR2 SASEGT. J lost 0 bases, V lost 6 bases, and 5 bases had no gene match. This CDR3 has 15 residues.

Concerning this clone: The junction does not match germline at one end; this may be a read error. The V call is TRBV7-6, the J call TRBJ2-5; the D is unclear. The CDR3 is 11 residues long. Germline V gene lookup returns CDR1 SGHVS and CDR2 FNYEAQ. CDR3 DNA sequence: TGTGCCAGCAGCTCAGACGGTCTCGTGGACTTC. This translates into CASSSDGLVDF.

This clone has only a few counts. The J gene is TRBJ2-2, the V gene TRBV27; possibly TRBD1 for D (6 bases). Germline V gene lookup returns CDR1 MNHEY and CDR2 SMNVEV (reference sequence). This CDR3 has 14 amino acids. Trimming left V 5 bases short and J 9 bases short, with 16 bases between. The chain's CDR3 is CASSARQDHRELFF. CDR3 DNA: TGTGCCAGCAGTGCCAGACAGGACCACCGGGAGCTGTTTTTT.

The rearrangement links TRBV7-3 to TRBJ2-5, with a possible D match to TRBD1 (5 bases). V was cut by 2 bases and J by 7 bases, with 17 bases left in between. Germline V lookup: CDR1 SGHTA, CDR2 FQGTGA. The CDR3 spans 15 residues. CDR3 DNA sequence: TGTGCCAGCAGCTTAGGGCGTGGCAGGGATGGGACCCAGTACTTC. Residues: CASSLGRGRDGTQYF.

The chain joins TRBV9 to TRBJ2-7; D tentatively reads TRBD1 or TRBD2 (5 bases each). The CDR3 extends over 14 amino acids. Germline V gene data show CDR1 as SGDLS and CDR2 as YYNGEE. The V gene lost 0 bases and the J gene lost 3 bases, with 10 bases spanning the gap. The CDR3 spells CASSVGGTYYEQYF. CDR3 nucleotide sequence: TGTGCCAGCAGCGTAGGTGGGACCTACTACGAGCAGTACTTC. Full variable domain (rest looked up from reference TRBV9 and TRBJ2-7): DSGVTQTPKHLITATGQRVTLRCSPRSGDLSVYWYQQSLDQGLQFLIQYYNGEERAKGNILERFSAQQFPDLHSELNLSSLELGDSALYFCASSVGGTYYEQYFGPGTRLTVT.

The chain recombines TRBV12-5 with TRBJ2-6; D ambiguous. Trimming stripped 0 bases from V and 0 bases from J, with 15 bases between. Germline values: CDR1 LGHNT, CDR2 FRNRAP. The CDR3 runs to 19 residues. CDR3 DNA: TGTGCTAGTGGTTTGGTGGGTGGCAATACCTACTCTGGGGCCAACGTCCTGACTTTC. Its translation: CASGLVGGNTYSGANVLTF.

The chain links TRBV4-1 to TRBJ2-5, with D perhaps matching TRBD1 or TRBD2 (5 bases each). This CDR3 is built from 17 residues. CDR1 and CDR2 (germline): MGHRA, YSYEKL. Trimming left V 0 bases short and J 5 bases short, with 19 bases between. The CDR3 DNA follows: TGCGCCAGCAGCCAAGAGAGGGCAGGGAGTCCGGGGGAGACCCAGTACTTC. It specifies CASSQERAGSPGETQYF.

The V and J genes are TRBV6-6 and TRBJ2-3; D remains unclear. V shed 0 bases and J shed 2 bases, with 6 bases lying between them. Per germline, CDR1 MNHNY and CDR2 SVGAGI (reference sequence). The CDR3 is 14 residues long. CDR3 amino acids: CASSYSRYTDTQYF. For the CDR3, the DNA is TGTGCCAGCAGTTACTCACGATACACAGATACGCAGTATTTT.

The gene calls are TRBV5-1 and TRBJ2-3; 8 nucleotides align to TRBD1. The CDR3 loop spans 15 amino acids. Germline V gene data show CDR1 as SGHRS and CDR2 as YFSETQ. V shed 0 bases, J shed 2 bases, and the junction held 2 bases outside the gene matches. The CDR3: CASSLGQGITDTQYF. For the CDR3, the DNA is TGCGCCAGCAGCTTGGGACAGGGGATCACAGATACGCAGTATTTT.

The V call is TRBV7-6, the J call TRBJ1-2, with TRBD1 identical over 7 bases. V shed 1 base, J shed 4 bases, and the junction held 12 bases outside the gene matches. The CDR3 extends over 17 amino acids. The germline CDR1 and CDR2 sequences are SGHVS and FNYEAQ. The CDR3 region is CASSLGSGLQGFYGYTF. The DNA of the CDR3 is TGTGCCAGCAGCTTAGGAAGCGGATTACAGGGGTTCTATGGCTACACCTTC.

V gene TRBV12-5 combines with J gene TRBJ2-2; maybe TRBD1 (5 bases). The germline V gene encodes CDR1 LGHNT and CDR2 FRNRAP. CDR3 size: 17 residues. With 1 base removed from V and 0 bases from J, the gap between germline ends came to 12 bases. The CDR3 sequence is CASGLALGPTNTGELFF. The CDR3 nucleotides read TGTGCTAGTGGTTTGGCCCTGGGGCCGACGAACACCGGGGAGCTGTTTTTT.

CDR3 region: CASSPPGTGLGEQYF. CDR3 bases: TGTGCCAGCAGTCCCCCCGGGACAGGGTTGGGCGAGCAGTACTTC. V gene TRBV27 combines with J gene TRBJ2-7; 9 bases line up with TRBD1. CDR3 length equals 15 residues. Trimming removed 5 bases from V and 6 bases from J; junction bases left unmatched: 11. Germline V CDR1 and CDR2: MNHEY, SMNVEV (reference sequence).